This T cell receptor (beta chain) was found in a study of blood T cell repertoires in COVID-19. Study context: Nucleic acid was either cDNA or gDNA, and it came from T cells, B-cell-depleted T cells, or PBMCs.

The germline V and J ends were trimmed by 6 bases and 6 bases, with 27 bases remaining between them. In germline, CDR1 is LNHDA, CDR2 SQIVND (reference sequence). The CDR3 sequence is 18 residues long. Profiled with immunoSEQ multiplex PCR; TCRdb holds only in-frame clones, not every one. The sample carries 35,000 to 45,000 clones, roughly 92% recorded once. The chain carries TRBV19 and TRBJ2-1; maybe TRBD2 (6 bases). The receptor's source is a man aged 50 to 59 with active COVID-19. The sequenced material came from peripheral blood. Written as DNA, the CDR3 is TGTGCCAGTAGCCTTAAGGCATTCGGGAGCTCCCAGCCCAATGAGCAGTTCTTC. This codes for CASSLKAFGSSQPNEQFF.